This T cell receptor (beta chain) appears in the sequencing data of a study of blood T cell repertoires in COVID-19. Whole-study context: From the United States, Italy and Spain came samples of acute and convalescent COVID-19.

Repertoires were generated with immunoSEQ multiplex PCR, while TCRdb's copy carries only in-frame clones and drops some. The repertoire holds a few hundred thousand clones, roughly four fifths seen once, with approximately 5.4% in the top ten. With 6 bases removed from V and 7 bases from J, the gap between germline ends came to 12 bases. The CDR3 covers 12 residues. In germline, CDR1 is MNHEY, CDR2 SVGAGI. The rearrangement uses TRBV6-5 and TRBJ1-1, with a possible D match to TRBD1 (6 bases). This TCR was recovered from a woman aged 50 to 65 who had recovered from COVID-19. Sequenced: PBMCs or T cells enriched from blood (not recorded which). The CDR3 DNA is TGTGCCAGCAGGTCTGGGACACTTGAAGCTTTCTTT. It specifies CASRSGTLEAFF.